This entry features one T cell receptor (beta chain) sequence. The CDR3 extends over 13 amino acids. Trimming left V 4 bases short and J 14 bases short, with 18 bases between. CDR1 and CDR2 (germline): MDHEN, SYDVKM. The sample belongs to a study of memory CD4+ T cells and cytomegalovirus serostatus. The wider study: Donors were healthy Belgian adults, several CMV seropositive and fewer than 30 seronegative.

The sort gate was single viable CD3+CD4+CD8-CD45RO+ cells for memory CD4+ T cells. TCRdb's copy holds only in-frame clones and misses some; the assay was immunoSEQ multiplex PCR. The sample lists 50,000 to 65,000 clones, about three quarters occurring once. The sequenced sample was memory CD4+ T cells from blood. The receptor's source is an adult in good health and CMV-seropositive. The chain combines TRBV28 with TRBJ1-5; D unclear. The CDR3 is CASSSRGDGGKHF. CDR3 in DNA: TGTGCCAGCAGTTCCCGCGGAGACGGCGGTAAGCATTTT.